The following is a T cell receptor (beta chain) sequence with its context. The data stem from a study of tumor-infiltrating lymphocytes in primary liver carcinoma. From 500 to 600 ng of total RNA, TCR beta-specific cDNA was reverse-transcribed using a constant-region primer. ARM-PCR was slightly modified, and three nested multiplex PCR rounds with it gave rise to the TCR beta libraries. TCRdb re-analysed the multiplex PCR reads in MiXCR, keeping a single row per CDR3 protein. The data contain some 180,000 distinct CDR3 sequences, less than 65% of them singletons. The study extracted blood RNA from unsorted whole blood and also extracted germline DNA. The TCR comes from a man between 40 and 49 years old with primary liver carcinoma and hepatitis B virus infection. Sequences were obtained from peripheral blood.

This CDR3 reads CASSYYQAGGELFF. The CDR3 DNA is TGTGCCAGCAGTTACTACCAGGCGGGCGGGGAGCTGTTTTTT. The chain has TRBV6-2 or TRBV6-3 and TRBJ2-2, with a weak D call TRBD2 (5 bases). The CDR3 contains 14 residues. Between the trimmed V and J ends, which lost 1 base and 7 bases, there was a span of 10 bases. Germline CDR1 is MNHEY and CDR2 is SVGEGT.